Following are 20 T cell receptor beta chains from one sample sequenced in a study of shared clonotypes between healthy human individuals. Clones were read by immunoSEQ multiplex PCR, and TCRdb kept only the in-frame ones, dropping some. The sample lists roughly 1,000,000 clones; approximately 80% were seen once. Sequencing was carried out using memory CD4+ T cells from PBMCs. Sample subset: CD45RA-negative fraction. The receptors stem from a man between 18 and 35 years old in good health. Some clones in this sample may be carry-over from other donors' samples.

The rearrangement uses TRBV7-8 and TRBJ2-5; the match to TRBD2 covers 7 bases. With V trimmed by 0 bases and J by 0 bases, 7 bases remained unmatched. This CDR3 has 17 amino acids. In germline, CDR1 is SGHVS, CDR2 FQNEAQ. The CDR3 is CASSLARLAKYQETQYF. The CDR3 DNA sequence: TGTGCCAGCAGCTTAGCCAGACTAGCTAAGTACCAAGAGACCCAGTACTTC.

Many counts were recorded for this clone. This sample also contains other DNA sequences that code for the same CDR3. V gene TRBV30 combines with J gene TRBJ1-2; the match to TRBD1 covers 7 bases. V lost 1 base, J lost 4 bases, and 3 bases stayed unmatched. Germline V gene data show CDR1 as GTSNPN and CDR2 as SVGIG (reference sequence). The CDR3 spans 13 residues. CDR3 amino acids: CAWSGRQGYGYTF. The DNA for the CDR3 is TGTGCCTGGAGTGGTCGACAGGGCTATGGCTACACCTTC. Based on the CDR3 plus reference TRBV30 and TRBJ1-2, the full variable domain is SQTIHQWPATLVQPVGSPLSLECTVEGTSNPNLYWYRQAAGRGLQLLFYSVGIGQISSEVPQNLSASRPQDRQFILSSKKLLLSDSGFYLCAWSGRQGYGYTFGSGTRLTVV.

The chain recombines TRBV29-1 with TRBJ2-3; no firm D call. The germline gives CDR1 SQVTM, CDR2 ANQGSEA. V gave up 7 bases and J gave up 1 base, with 9 bases separating them. The CDR3 has 12 residues. The CDR3 spells CSAITGTDTQYF. The CDR3 bases are TGCAGCGCAATCACGGGCACAGATACGCAGTATTTT.

The chain recombines TRBV5-3 with TRBJ2-6; no definite D call. TRBV5-3 is filed as an ORF, its function uncertain. The CDR3 runs to 15 residues. Between the trimmed V and J ends, which lost 0 bases and 4 bases, there was a span of 8 bases. CDR3 amino acids: CARSLVGSGANVLTF. The CDR3 nucleotides are TGTGCCAGAAGCTTGGTAGGCTCGGGGGCCAACGTCCTGACTTTC.

Concerning this clone itself: This sample includes further DNA sequences coding for the same CDR3. The chain uses TRBV5-1 and TRBJ1-5; weak D call: TRBD1 (5 bases). The V gene's germline CDR1 is SGHRS and CDR2 YFSETQ. Trimming pared 4 bases from V and 4 bases from J, leaving 12 bases between. CDR3 size: 14 residues. CDR3 residues: CASSPGTGNQPQHF. CDR3 in DNA: TGCGCCAGCAGCCCAGGGACGGGTAATCAGCCCCAGCATTTT.

The chain employs TRBV4-1 and TRBJ2-7; D unresolved. This CDR3 spans 18 amino acids. Germline V CDR1 and CDR2: MGHRA, YSYEKL. V was trimmed by 0 bases and J by 4 bases, leaving 22 bases between them. The CDR3 sequence: CASSQDIRFRTARYEQYF. The CDR3 nucleotides read TGCGCCAGCAGCCAAGATATCCGATTCCGGACGGCCCGATACGAGCAGTACTTC.

This clone was counted a single time. The V call is TRBV28, the J call TRBJ2-3; TRBD2 aligns across 8 bases. This CDR3 region has 19 residues. V was pared by 6 bases and J by 1 base, with 18 bases of the junction left unmatched. Germline V gene data show CDR1 as MDHEN and CDR2 as SYDVKM. The CDR3 coding sequence is TGTGCCAGCAGGGCGGGGCTAGCGGGTCCCCGAAAAGGCACAGATACGCAGTATTTT. Translation: CASRAGLAGPRKGTDTQYF.

The chain is built from TRBV4-2 and TRBJ2-1; 8 positions agree with TRBD2. V trimming: 4 bases; J trimming: 7 bases; junction bases outside the gene matches: 15. This CDR3 is built from 17 residues. Germline-derived CDR1 and CDR2 are LGHNA and YNFKEQ. In nucleotides, the CDR3 is TGTGCCAGCAGCCCTCATGAAACTAGCGGCGCTGGGAATGAGCAGTTCTTC. Its protein is CASSPHETSGAGNEQFF.

The chain combines TRBV5-1 with TRBJ1-2, with D tentatively TRBD1 (6 bases). From germline, CDR1 is SGHRS and CDR2 YFSETQ. V was trimmed by 3 bases and J by 4 bases, leaving 16 bases between them. This CDR3 region has 15 residues. CDR3 DNA: TGCGCCAGCAGCTACCTGACAGGAGGAAGCTATGGCTACACCTTC. Amino acid sequence: CASSYLTGGSYGYTF.

This clone has only one observation. The V and J genes are TRBV18 and TRBJ2-7, with no clear D. Trimming removed 3 bases at V and 2 bases at J, with 8 bases between. CDR3 length: 13 amino acids. Looked up from germline, CDR1 is KGHSH and CDR2 is LQKENI. The CDR3 DNA reads as TGTGCCAGCTCACCCCGAGGAACCTACGAGCAGTACTTC. Translating it yields CASSPRGTYEQYF.

This clone came up once. The chain links TRBV5-1 to TRBJ2-7; weak D call: TRBD2 (6 bases). The V gene's germline CDR1 is SGHRS and CDR2 YFSETQ. This CDR3 has 15 amino acids. The V end was cut by 5 bases, the J end by 2 bases, with 17 bases between. Here the CDR3 DNA reads TGCGCCAGCAGAGAGGCGTGGGACTCCGCCTACGAGCAGTACTTC. Protein product: CASREAWDSAYEQYF.

The chain carries TRBV2 and TRBJ1-4; D may be TRBD1 (6 bases). Germline-derived CDR1 and CDR2 are SNHLY and FYNNEI. CDR3 length: 15 residues. V was shortened by 0 bases and J by 8 bases, with 13 bases between the two germline ends. The CDR3: CASSEAPQGWEKLFF. The CDR3 DNA follows: TGTGCCAGCAGTGAAGCGCCTCAGGGGTGGGAAAAACTGTTTTTT. The full variable domain, its missing parts supplied by reference TRBV2 and TRBJ1-4, is EPEVTQTPSHQVTQMGQEVILRCVPISNHLYFYWYRQILGQKVEFLVSFYNNEISEKSEIFDDQFSVERPDGSNFTLKIRSTKLEDSAMYFCASSEAPQGWEKLFFGSGTQLSVL.

The chain employs TRBV5-1 and TRBJ2-5, with a tentative D call TRBD1 (6 bases). The ends were cut back, 2 bases at V and 1 base at J, with 12 bases in the middle. Germline loops: CDR1 SGHRS, CDR2 YFSETQ. There are 15 residues in the CDR3. The CDR3 DNA is TGCGCCAGCAGCTTCGGACAGCCTTCCCAAGAGACCCAGTACTTC. Its translation is CASSFGQPSQETQYF.

The V and J genes are TRBV10-1 and TRBJ1-3; D gene uncertain. In germline, CDR1 is WNHNN, CDR2 SYGVQD (reference sequence). V lost 0 bases to trimming and J lost 7 bases, with 22 bases between them. The CDR3 is 18 residues long. CDR3 in amino acids: CASSESSGRKTPRNTIYF. The CDR3 coding sequence is TGCGCCAGCAGTGAGTCCAGCGGCAGGAAAACCCCGAGGAACACCATATATTTT.

The chain is built from TRBV7-6 and TRBJ2-1; D ambiguous. CDR1 is SGHVS, CDR2 FNYEAQ, per germline. This CDR3 has 17 amino acids. V lost 5 bases and J lost 0, with 17 bases in between. CDR3 bases: TGTGCCAGCAGCCCAACGACACCTACCCCCTCCTACAATGAGCAGTTCTTC. Amino acids: CASSPTTPTPSYNEQFF.

In its sample, this clone was seen once. V usage is TRBV27 and J usage is TRBJ2-3, with 9 bases lining up with TRBD2. The germline V gene encodes CDR1 MNHEY and CDR2 SMNVEV (reference sequence). The CDR3 loop spans 16 amino acids. The ends lost 5 bases at V and 4 bases at J; junction bases unmatched: 10. CDR3 sequence: CASSPLAGFGPDTQYF. In DNA form, the CDR3 reads TGTGCCAGCAGTCCTCTAGCGGGATTCGGGCCAGATACGCAGTATTTT.

The CDR3 loop reads CASSVAGGPPFF. Here the CDR3 DNA reads TGTGCCAGCAGCGTAGCGGGAGGGCCCCCGTTCTTC. This chain uses TRBV9 with TRBJ2-1; 8 bases are shared with TRBD2. CDR1 and CDR2 from the germline V gene are SGDLS and YYNGEE. With V trimmed by 0 bases and J by 15 bases, 5 bases remained unmatched. The CDR3 is 12 amino acids. The full variable domain, completed using reference TRBV9 and TRBJ2-1, is DSGVTQTPKHLITATGQRVTLRCSPRSGDLSVYWYQQSLDQGLQFLIQYYNGEERAKGNILERFSAQQFPDLHSELNLSSLELGDSALYFCASSVAGGPPFFGPGTRLTVL.

A few counts support this clone. The DNA of the CDR3 is TGTGCCAGCAGTTACGGCCAGGGGGCAGCCCAGCATTTT. Amino acids: CASSYGQGAAQHF. The chain combines TRBV6-6 with TRBJ1-5; 8 bases line up with TRBD1. Germline V gene lookup returns CDR1 MNHNY and CDR2 SVGAGI (reference sequence). Trimming took 2 bases from V and 11 from J; bases not matched to a gene: 5. The CDR3 length is 13 residues.

A single count supports this clone. The V gene is TRBV5-4, the J gene TRBJ2-7; D is undetermined. Trimming pared 3 bases from V and 6 bases from J, leaving 13 bases between. The CDR3 totals 13 residues. Per germline, CDR1 SGHNT and CDR2 YYREEE (reference sequence). CDR3 sequence: CASSYLGPSEQYF. The CDR3 nucleotides are TGTGCCAGCAGCTACCTAGGGCCCTCCGAGCAGTACTTC. The whole variable domain, remainder taken from reference TRBV5-4 and TRBJ2-7, is ETGVTQSPTHLIKTRGQQVTLRCSSQSGHNTVSWYQQALGQGPQFIFQYYREEENGRGNFPPRFSGLQFPNYSSELNVNALELDDSALYLCASSYLGPSEQYFGPGTRLTVT.

The chain employs TRBV7-2 and TRBJ1-1; D perhaps matches TRBD1 (5 bases). The V gene lost 4 bases and the J gene lost 0 bases, with 15 bases spanning the gap. Germline assignment: CDR1 SGHTA and CDR2 FQGNSA. The CDR3 contains 16 residues. The DNA for the CDR3 is TGTGCCAGCAGCTCCAGGGACGCTGGAATGAACACTGAAGCTTTCTTT. Its translation: CASSSRDAGMNTEAFF.